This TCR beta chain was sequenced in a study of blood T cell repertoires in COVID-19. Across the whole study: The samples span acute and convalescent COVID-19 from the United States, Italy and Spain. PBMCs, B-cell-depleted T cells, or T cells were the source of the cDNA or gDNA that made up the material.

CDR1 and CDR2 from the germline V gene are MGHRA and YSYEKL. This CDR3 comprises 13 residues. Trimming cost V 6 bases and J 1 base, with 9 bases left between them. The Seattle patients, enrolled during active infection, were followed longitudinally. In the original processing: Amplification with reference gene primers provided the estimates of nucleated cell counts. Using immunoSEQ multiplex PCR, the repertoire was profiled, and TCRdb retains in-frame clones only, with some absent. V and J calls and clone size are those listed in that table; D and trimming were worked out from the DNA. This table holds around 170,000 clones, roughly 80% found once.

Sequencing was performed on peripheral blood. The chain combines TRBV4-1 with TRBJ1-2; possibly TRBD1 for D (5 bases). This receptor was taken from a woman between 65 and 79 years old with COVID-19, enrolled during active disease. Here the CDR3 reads CASSRGDNYGYTF. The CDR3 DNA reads TGCGCCAGCAGTCGGGGGGATAACTATGGCTACACCTTC.